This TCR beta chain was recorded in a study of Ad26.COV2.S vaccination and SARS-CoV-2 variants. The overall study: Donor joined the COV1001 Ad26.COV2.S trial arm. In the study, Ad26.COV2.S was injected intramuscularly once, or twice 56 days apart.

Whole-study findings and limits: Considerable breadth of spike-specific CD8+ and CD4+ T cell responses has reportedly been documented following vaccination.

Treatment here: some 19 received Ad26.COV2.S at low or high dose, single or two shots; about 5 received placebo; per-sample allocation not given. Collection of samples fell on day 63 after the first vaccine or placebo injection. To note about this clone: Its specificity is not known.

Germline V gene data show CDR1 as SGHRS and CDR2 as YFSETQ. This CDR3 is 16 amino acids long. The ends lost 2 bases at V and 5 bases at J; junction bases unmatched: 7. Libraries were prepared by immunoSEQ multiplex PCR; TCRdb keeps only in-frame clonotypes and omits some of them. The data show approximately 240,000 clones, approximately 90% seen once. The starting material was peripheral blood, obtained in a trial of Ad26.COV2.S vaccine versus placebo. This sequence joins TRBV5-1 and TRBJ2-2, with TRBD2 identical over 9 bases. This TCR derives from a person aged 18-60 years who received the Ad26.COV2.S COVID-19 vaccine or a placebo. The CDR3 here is CASSFLTSGDTGELFF. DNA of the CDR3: TGCGCCAGCAGCTTTTTGACTAGCGGCGATACCGGGGAGCTGTTTTTT.